Given below is one T cell receptor beta chain in context. Its antigen is unknown. TCRdb reprocessed the reads via MiXCR and lists one record per CDR3 protein. The repertoire holds about 500,000 distinct CDR3 sequences, with 30% to 35% as singletons. The source of the sample is a study of T cell repertoires in cytomegalovirus infection. Study in general: Used in the study were CMV epitopes, some recently identified and HLA-C-restricted, others well-studied and HLA-B-restricted. Study observations and caveats: Predominance within the ex vivo response was attributable to HLA-C-restricted CMV-specific TCR beta clonotypes. Of the TCR beta families, the public ones yielded a cumulative frequency that identified carriers of CMV plus the relevant HLA.

CDR1 is LGHDT and CDR2 is YNNKEL in the germline V gene (reference sequence). This CDR3 is 14 amino acids long. After removal of 5 bases from V and 1 base from J, the junction contained 2 bases not matched to a gene. This clonotype was obtained from a human donor in good health (CMV status not recorded). Some clones in this sample may be carry-over from other donors' samples. The gene calls are TRBV3-1 and TRBJ2-1; the match to TRBD2 covers 7 bases. The material was cultured PBMCs, obtained from culture after CMV antigen stimulation. CDR3 sequence reads: CASSMGGSYNEQFF. CDR3 coding DNA: TGTGCCAGCAGCATGGGGGGGTCCTACAATGAGCAGTTCTTC.